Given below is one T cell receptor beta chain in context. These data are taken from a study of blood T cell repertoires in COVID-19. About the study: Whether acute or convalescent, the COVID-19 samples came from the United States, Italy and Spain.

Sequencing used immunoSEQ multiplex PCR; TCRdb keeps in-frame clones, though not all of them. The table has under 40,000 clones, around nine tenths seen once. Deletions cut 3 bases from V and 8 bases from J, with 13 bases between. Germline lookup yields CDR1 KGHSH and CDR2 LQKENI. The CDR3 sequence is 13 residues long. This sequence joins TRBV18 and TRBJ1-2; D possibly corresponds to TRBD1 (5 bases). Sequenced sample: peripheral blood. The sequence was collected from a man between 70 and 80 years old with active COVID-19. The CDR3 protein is CASSPSRVFGYTF. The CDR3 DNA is TGTGCCAGCTCACCTTCCAGGGTTTTCGGCTACACCTTC.